What follows describes a single TCR beta chain. Antigen unknown. This specimen belongs to a study of T cells in Graves' hyperthyroidism and ophthalmopathy. Per the germline V gene, CDR1 is DFQATT and CDR2 is SNEGSKA (reference sequence). The CDR3 spans 18 residues. With 0 bases clipped from V and 0 bases from J, the junction kept 10 bases outside the gene matches. Those patients with uncontrolled infection, other autoimmune disease, pregnancy or lactation were excluded. Study-wide results and limits: Separating ophthalmopathy from stable hyperthyroidism was achieved by a 13 V-J model.

It was RNA transcripts that yielded the amplified TCR beta CDR3 regions. The TCR CDR3 first-round RT-PCR relied on the HTBI primer set. Via MiXCR, TCRdb re-called the multiplex PCR reads, giving one row per CDR3 protein. The data hold about 300,000 distinct CDR3 sequences, with approximately 18% observed a single time. This TCR came from a man aged 50-60 years with Graves' ophthalmopathy. The sample was blood. The gene calls are TRBV20-1 and TRBJ1-4, with 7 bases that match TRBD1. The DNA of the CDR3 is TGCAGTGCTAGAGACGCCTTGACAGGGCTTTCAACTAATGAAAAACTGTTTTTT. Encoded protein: CSARDALTGLSTNEKLFF.